This is a list of T cell receptor beta chains from one sample in a study of response to subunit inactivated influenza vaccine. Each CDR3 protein is one row after TCRdb ran MiXCR on the RT-PCR reads. The sample consists of 530,000 or so distinct CDR3 sequences, roughly 10% of them appearing once. This sample comprised PBMCs from blood, obtained on the day of vaccination. All receptors derive from a man aged 45 to 65 who received an inactivated influenza vaccine. The CDR3 runs from the conserved cysteine through the conserved F or W. Fields, in order: clone size, J gene, D gene, V gene, CDR3 protein, CDR3 DNA. The D gene is left open where the match is weak. Only part of the rows carry a size: once, few, many, or a class if the clone is expanded.

many	TRBJ2-7	TRBD2	TRBV5-1	CASSLGSGREFYEQYF	TGCGCCAGCAGCTTGGGCTCCGGGCGGGAGTTCTACGAGCAGTACTTC
few	TRBJ2-2	TRBD1	TRBV5-6	CASSFWSRGQKNTGELFF	TGTGCCAGCAGCTTCTGGAGCCGGGGACAGAAGAACACCGGGGAGCTGTTTTTT
few	TRBJ2-3	.	TRBV2	CASSVSADTQYF	TGTGCCAGCAGTGTTTCAGCAGATACGCAGTATTTT
many	TRBJ1-3	.	TRBV29-1	CSVVVFGNTIYF	TGCAGCGTTGTGGTTTTCGGAAACACCATATATTTT
.	TRBJ2-5	TRBD2	TRBV5-1	CASRLSGDLSETQYF	TGCGCCAGCAGACTTAGCGGGGACCTAAGTGAGACCCAGTACTTC
many	TRBJ1-5	TRBD1	TRBV29-1	CSVQGSNQPQHF	TGCAGCGTACAGGGGAGCAATCAGCCCCAGCATTTT
.	TRBJ2-3	TRBD1	TRBV12-3/TRBV12-4	CASRQTGMIDTQYF	TGTGCCAGCAGACAGACAGGGATGATAGATACGCAGTATTTT
few	TRBJ1-1	.	TRBV6-2/TRBV6-3	CASSYSRNSEAFF	TGTGCCAGCAGTTACTCGCGGAACAGTGAAGCTTTCTTT
many	TRBJ2-3	.	TRBV24-1	CATSIGPQDTQYF	TGTGCCACCAGTATCGGCCCCCAGGATACGCAGTATTTT
many	TRBJ2-2	TRBD1	TRBV7-9	CASSARDRNTGELFF	TGTGCCAGCAGCGCGAGGGACAGAAACACCGGGGAGCTGTTTTTT
few	TRBJ2-3	.	TRBV7-2	CASSSPLRNTQYF	TGTGCCAGCAGCTCCCCGTTAAGAAATACGCAGTATTTT
many	TRBJ1-2	.	TRBV28	CASEKGYGYTF	TGTGCCAGCGAAAAGGGTTATGGCTACACCTTC
many	TRBJ2-1	.	TRBV7-2	CASSYSPGDEQFF	TGTGCCAGCAGCTACAGTCCGGGCGATGAGCAGTTCTTC
few	TRBJ2-7	.	TRBV15	CATSRDAAKSSYEQYF	TGTGCCACCAGCAGAGATGCGGCGAAGAGCTCCTACGAGCAGTACTTC
few	TRBJ1-2	TRBD1	TRBV19	CASRSGGYGYTF	TGTGCCAGTCGGTCAGGGGGCTATGGCTACACCTTC
once	TRBJ2-2	TRBD2	TRBV3-1	CASSHPGTSGGAVAGELFF	TGTGCCAGCTCCCATCCCGGGACTAGCGGGGGGGCAGTGGCCGGGGAGCTGTTTTTT
few	TRBJ2-1	.	TRBV12-3/TRBV12-4	CASSALRAPGDNEQFF	TGTGCCAGCAGTGCCTTGAGGGCTCCAGGGGACAATGAGCAGTTCTTC
few	TRBJ2-7	TRBD2	TRBV7-2	CASSTSGIPDEQYF	TGTGCCAGCAGCACGAGCGGGATTCCCGACGAGCAGTACTTC
.	TRBJ2-7	.	TRBV5-1	CASSGGWGLYEQYF	TGCGCCAGCAGCGGGGGATGGGGGCTCTACGAGCAGTACTTC
few	TRBJ2-1	TRBD2	TRBV25-1	CASSDRLAGNEQFF	TGTGCCAGCAGTGACAGACTAGCGGGTAATGAGCAGTTCTTC
few	TRBJ1-2	TRBD1	TRBV11-1	CASSLVSLWDREPPNYGYTF	TGTGCCAGCAGCTTAGTAAGCCTTTGGGACAGGGAACCGCCTAACTATGGCTACACCTTC
.	TRBJ1-3	.	TRBV20-1	CSARGQASGNTIYF	TGCAGTGCTAGAGGACAGGCCTCTGGAAACACCATATATTTT
few	TRBJ2-3	TRBD1	TRBV6-1	CASSPGQGAGDTQYF	TGTGCCAGCAGCCCGGGGCAGGGGGCTGGAGATACGCAGTATTTT
few	TRBJ2-2	.	TRBV30	CAWSWASRTGELFF	TGTGCCTGGAGCTGGGCGTCGCGCACCGGGGAGTTGTTTTTT
.	TRBJ2-3	.	TRBV19	CASSKRAGSSTDTQYF	TGTGCCAGTAGTAAAAGAGCGGGTTCTTCCACAGATACGCAGTATTTT
few	TRBJ2-5	.	TRBV5-1	CASSLETARETQYF	TGCGCCAGCAGCTTGGAGACGGCGAGGGAGACCCAGTACTTC
.	TRBJ2-1	.	TRBV4-1	CASSYRPENEQFF	TGCGCCAGCAGCTACCGACCCGAAAATGAGCAGTTCTTC
few	TRBJ2-1	.	TRBV29-1	CSVKSYSYNEQFF	TGCAGCGTGAAAAGCTACTCCTACAATGAGCAGTTCTTC
many	TRBJ1-4	.	TRBV12-3/TRBV12-4	CASRWDEKLFF	TGTGCCAGCAGATGGGATGAAAAACTGTTTTTT
few	TRBJ2-7	TRBD2	TRBV7-9	CASRLAGGDEQYF	TGTGCCAGCAGACTAGCGGGAGGTGACGAGCAGTACTTC
many	TRBJ1-1	.	TRBV5-5	CASREERSAEAFF	TGTGCCAGCAGGGAGGAAAGGAGTGCTGAAGCTTTCTTT
.	TRBJ2-5	.	TRBV6-1	CASLTRDGWGETQYF	TGTGCCAGCCTCACTCGGGATGGGTGGGGGGAGACCCAGTACTTC
few	TRBJ2-5	.	TRBV2	CASKINSAPQETQYF	TGTGCCAGCAAGATTAACAGTGCTCCACAAGAGACCCAGTACTTC
.	TRBJ2-3	TRBD2	TRBV20-1	CSAPGLGVRLTDTQYF	TGCAGTGCTCCTGGACTAGGTGTTAGGTTGACAGATACGCAGTATTTT
.	TRBJ2-1	TRBD2	TRBV7-8	CASSLARLAGAYNEQFF	TGTGCCAGCAGCTTAGCCAGACTAGCGGGAGCCTACAATGAGCAGTTCTTC
few	TRBJ2-5	.	TRBV7-2	CASSAYRAQETQYF	TGTGCCAGCAGCGCCTACAGGGCCCAAGAGACCCAGTACTTC
few	TRBJ2-3	.	TRBV6-5	CASSYWGADTQYF	TGTGCCAGCAGTTACTGGGGCGCAGATACGCAGTATTTT
.	TRBJ2-5	TRBD1	TRBV7-2	CASSLLRQGRETQYF	TGTGCCAGCAGCTTGCTACGACAGGGTCGAGAGACCCAGTACTTC
many	TRBJ2-3	.	TRBV7-2	CASGRITDTQYF	TGTGCCAGCGGGAGAATCACAGATACGCAGTATTTT
few	TRBJ2-7	.	TRBV2	CASIGERGEEQYF	TGTGCCAGCATAGGAGAAAGGGGAGAGGAGCAGTACTTC
.	TRBJ2-7	.	TRBV3-1	CASSQARSTGYEQYF	TGTGCCAGCAGCCAGGCCCGGTCTACCGGGTACGAGCAGTACTTC
few	TRBJ2-7	.	TRBV12-3/TRBV12-4	CASSARGAYEQYF	TGTGCCAGCAGCGCTCGTGGGGCCTACGAGCAGTACTTC